These T cell receptor beta chains were read from a single sample in a study of post-analysis software for immune sequencing data. Via MiXCR, TCRdb re-called the PCR reads, giving one row per CDR3 protein. This table holds 350,000 to 450,000 distinct CDR3 sequences, 30% to 40% found once. Sequencing input: blood. These receptors were collected from a girl under 10 years old with multiple sclerosis. The CDR3 runs from the conserved cysteine through the conserved F or W. Fields, in order: CDR3 protein, CDR3 DNA, clone size, D gene, V gene, J gene. The D gene is left open where the match is weak. Size is stated for part of the rows, as once, few or many counts, or as a class when the clone is expanded.

CDR3: CASSLGRLAGLGEQYF
DNA: TGTGCCAGCAGTTTAGGGAGGCTAGCGGGACTGGGTGAGCAGTACTTC
size: -
D: TRBD2
V: TRBV7-6
J: TRBJ2-7

CDR3: CASTLSGTPLGNEQFF
DNA: TGTGCCAGCACCCTTTCAGGGACTCCCCTAGGTAATGAGCAGTTCTTC
size: few
D: -
V: TRBV12-3/TRBV12-4
J: TRBJ2-1

CDR3: CSVEVTGGNTEAFF
DNA: TGCAGCGTTGAAGTAACAGGGGGGAACACTGAAGCTTTCTTT
size: few
D: TRBD1
V: TRBV29-1
J: TRBJ1-1

CDR3: CASSFGRNSNNEQFF
DNA: TGTGCCAGCAGTTTCGGGCGGAACTCCAACAATGAGCAGTTCTTC
size: few
D: -
V: TRBV27
J: TRBJ2-1

CDR3: CSARANYGQGKYGTEAFF
DNA: TGCAGTGCTAGAGCAAATTACGGACAGGGGAAGTACGGCACTGAAGCTTTCTTT
size: -
D: TRBD1
V: TRBV20-1
J: TRBJ1-1

CDR3: CASTGGTGTWSNQPQHF
DNA: TGTGCCAGCACTGGTGGGACCGGAACGTGGAGCAATCAGCCCCAGCATTTT
size: -
D: -
V: TRBV6-2/TRBV6-3
J: TRBJ1-5

CDR3: CASSGEQYF
DNA: TGTGCCAGCAGTGGGGAGCAGTACTTC
size: -
D: -
V: TRBV6-4
J: TRBJ2-4

CDR3: CASSLSTRGRSPLHF
DNA: TGTGCCAGCAGCTTAAGCACCAGGGGACGCTCACCCCTCCACTTT
size: few
D: -
V: TRBV7-3
J: TRBJ1-6

CDR3: CASSLITSGSYEQFF
DNA: TGTGCCAGCAGTTTAATCACTAGCGGGAGTTATGAGCAGTTCTTC
size: -
D: TRBD2
V: TRBV28
J: TRBJ2-1

CDR3: CASSLLAGGFSNEQFF
DNA: TGTGCCAGCAGCTTACTGGCGGGAGGATTTTCCAATGAGCAGTTCTTC
size: -
D: TRBD2
V: TRBV7-2
J: TRBJ2-1

CDR3: CASTLDLWGQETQYF
DNA: TGTGCCAGCACCTTGGACCTATGGGGGCAAGAGACCCAGTACTTC
size: -
D: -
V: TRBV28
J: TRBJ2-5

CDR3: CSPGHEQFF
DNA: TGCAGTCCAGGTCATGAGCAGTTCTTC
size: -
D: -
V: TRBV20-1
J: TRBJ2-1

CDR3: CASKRGGNTDTQYF
DNA: TGTGCCAGCAAGCGCGGGGGGAACACAGATACGCAGTATTTT
size: -
D: TRBD2
V: TRBV28
J: TRBJ2-3

CDR3: CASSLGQGPTYEQYF
DNA: TGTGCCAGCAGTTTAGGGCAGGGACCGACCTACGAGCAGTACTTC
size: few
D: -
V: TRBV28
J: TRBJ2-7

CDR3: CATSDFSGRVDNEQFF
DNA: TGTGCCACCAGTGATTTTAGCGGGAGGGTCGACAATGAGCAGTTCTTC
size: -
D: TRBD2
V: TRBV24-1
J: TRBJ2-1

CDR3: CASSLGSGAISYNEQFF
DNA: TGCGCCAGCAGTTTGGGGAGCGGGGCGATCTCCTACAATGAGCAGTTCTTC
size: -
D: TRBD2
V: TRBV5-1
J: TRBJ2-1

CDR3: CSARDGRGQGQPQHF
DNA: TGCAGTGCTAGAGATGGCAGGGGGCAGGGTCAGCCCCAGCATTTT
size: few
D: TRBD1
V: TRBV20-1
J: TRBJ1-5

CDR3: CSVEGRGLNNEQFF
DNA: TGCAGCGTTGAAGGGCGGGGGCTTAACAATGAGCAGTTCTTC
size: few
D: -
V: TRBV29-1
J: TRBJ2-1

CDR3: CASSLDKGYTEAFF
DNA: TGTGCCAGCAGCTTAGACAAGGGGTACACTGAAGCTTTCTTT
size: -
D: -
V: TRBV7-3
J: TRBJ1-1

CDR3: CSALPLAGTDTQYF
DNA: TGCAGTGCCCTCCCTCTAGCGGGAACAGATACGCAGTATTTT
size: -
D: TRBD2
V: TRBV20-1
J: TRBJ2-3

CDR3: CSHRRTRNSPLHF
DNA: TGCAGCCATCGTAGGACACGTAATTCACCCCTCCACTTT
size: few
D: -
V: TRBV20-1
J: TRBJ1-6

CDR3: CASSVATKGSRYGYTF
DNA: TGTGCCAGCAGCGTAGCTACCAAGGGCAGTCGATATGGCTACACCTTC
size: few
D: -
V: TRBV9
J: TRBJ1-2

CDR3: CASSPHRGRVGELFF
DNA: TGTGCCAGCAGCCCTCATAGGGGGAGGGTTGGGGAACTGTTTTTT
size: -
D: -
V: TRBV27
J: TRBJ1-4

CDR3: CSAAVRQGSQKNIQYF
DNA: TGCAGTGCCGCCGTTCGACAGGGGAGTCAGAAAAACATTCAGTACTTC
size: -
D: TRBD1
V: TRBV20-1
J: TRBJ2-4

CDR3: CATSDWASGDTGELFF
DNA: TGTGCCACCAGTGATTGGGCTAGCGGGGACACCGGGGAGCTGTTTTTT
size: -
D: TRBD2
V: TRBV24-1
J: TRBJ2-2

CDR3: CASSIRRIDYHEQFF
DNA: TGTGCCAGCAGTATCCGCCGAATCGACTATCATGAGCAGTTCTTC
size: few
D: -
V: TRBV6-6
J: TRBJ2-1

CDR3: CASSRSGQGGNNEQYF
DNA: TGTGCCAGCAGTCGCTCGGGGCAGGGGGGAAACAATGAGCAGTACTTC
size: -
D: -
V: TRBV7-3
J: TRBJ2-5

CDR3: CSVERRLSYNEQFF
DNA: TGCAGCGTTGAGAGGAGGCTTTCCTACAATGAGCAGTTCTTC
size: few
D: -
V: TRBV29-1
J: TRBJ2-1

CDR3: CASSPSGLKATQYF
DNA: TGCGCCAGCAGCCCCTCCGGGCTAAAAGCTACGCAGTATTTT
size: few
D: -
V: TRBV4-1
J: TRBJ2-3

CDR3: CASSSSYMTSGNSYEQYF
DNA: -
size: -
D: -
V: TRBV12-3/TRBV12-4
J: TRBJ2-7

CDR3: CASSRDRDRTYEQYF
DNA: TGTGCCAGCAGCCGCGACAGGGACAGAACTTACGAGCAGTACTTC
size: few
D: TRBD1
V: TRBV7-9
J: TRBJ2-7

CDR3: CASSLIQGTDTQYF
DNA: TGCGCCAGCAGCTTAATTCAGGGTACAGATACGCAGTATTTT
size: few
D: -
V: TRBV5-1
J: TRBJ2-3

CDR3: CASSPGTEADLYGYTF
DNA: TGTGCCAGCAGCCCCGGGACAGAGGCTGACCTATATGGCTACACCTTC
size: few
D: TRBD1
V: TRBV28
J: TRBJ1-2

CDR3: CASSSGLASYNEQFF
DNA: TGTGCCAGCAGCAGTGGACTAGCGTCGTACAATGAGCAGTTCTTC
size: -
D: TRBD2
V: TRBV7-8
J: TRBJ2-1

CDR3: CASSLAGVAETQYF
DNA: TGTGCCAGCAGTCTAGCGGGGGTAGCGGAGACCCAGTACTTC
size: few
D: TRBD2
V: TRBV7-2
J: TRBJ2-5

CDR3: CASRDSGQPYEQYF
DNA: TGTGCCAGCAGGGACTCGGGACAGCCCTACGAGCAGTACTTC
size: few
D: TRBD1
V: TRBV25-1
J: TRBJ2-7

CDR3: CASSSIPGKASTLANYGYTF
DNA: TGTGCCAGCAGTTCCATCCCGGGGAAAGCCTCGACACTCGCTAACTATGGCTACACCTTC
size: few
D: -
V: TRBV6-5
J: TRBJ1-2

CDR3: CAISVQGAAGYTF
DNA: TGTGCCATCAGTGTACAGGGGGCGGCTGGCTACACCTTC
size: few
D: TRBD1
V: TRBV10-3
J: TRBJ1-2

CDR3: CDSSRRGAYGYTF
DNA: TGTGACAGCAGTAGGAGGGGGGCTTATGGCTACACCTTC
size: -
D: -
V: TRBV27
J: TRBJ1-2

CDR3: CASSLATEGENIQYF
DNA: TGCGCCAGCAGCTTGGCGACGGAGGGCGAAAACATTCAGTACTTC
size: once
D: -
V: TRBV5-1
J: TRBJ2-4

CDR3: CSVEDRTVINYGYTF
DNA: TGCAGCGTTGAAGACAGGACTGTTATTAACTATGGCTACACCTTC
size: few
D: -
V: TRBV29-1
J: TRBJ1-2

CDR3: CASNVAGEASEQYF
DNA: TGTGCCAGCAATGTAGCGGGAGAAGCTTCTGAGCAGTACTTC
size: few
D: TRBD2
V: TRBV6-2/TRBV6-3
J: TRBJ2-7

CDR3: CASSIGREKLFF
DNA: TGCGCCAGCAGCATAGGACGGGAAAAACTGTTTTTT
size: -
D: -
V: TRBV5-1
J: TRBJ1-4

CDR3: CATSSTVPMRYNEQFF
DNA: TGTGCCACCAGCAGTACGGTTCCAATGAGGTACAATGAGCAGTTCTTC
size: few
D: -
V: TRBV15
J: TRBJ2-1

CDR3: CASTSRQGAGNEQFF
DNA: TGTGCCAGCACCTCCCGACAGGGGGCAGGAAATGAGCAGTTCTTC
size: few
D: TRBD1
V: TRBV2
J: TRBJ2-1

CDR3: CASSFSRGKDQSQHF
DNA: TGTGCCAGCAGCTTTTCTAGGGGTAAGGATCAGTCCCAGCATTTT
size: -
D: -
V: TRBV7-8
J: TRBJ1-5

CDR3: CASSYPPGSGDNEQFF
DNA: TGTGCCAGCAGTTACCCCCCAGGTAGCGGTGACAATGAGCAGTTCTTC
size: -
D: -
V: TRBV6-2/TRBV6-3
J: TRBJ2-1

CDR3: CASSLARDGNTEAFF
DNA: TGTGCCAGCAGTTTAGCGCGTGACGGGAACACTGAAGCTTTCTTT
size: -
D: -
V: TRBV12-3/TRBV12-4
J: TRBJ1-1

CDR3: CASSVRHGTGGNGYTF
DNA: TGTGCCAGCAGCGTCAGGCACGGGACAGGGGGAAATGGCTACACCTTC
size: -
D: TRBD1
V: TRBV12-3/TRBV12-4
J: TRBJ1-2

CDR3: CSASDTSGRTYEQYF
DNA: TGCAGTGCTAGTGATACTAGCGGGAGGACCTACGAGCAGTACTTC
size: -
D: TRBD2
V: TRBV20-1
J: TRBJ2-7

CDR3: CASSERTGPFTDTQYF
DNA: TGTGCCAGCAGCGAACGGACAGGACCATTCACAGATACGCAGTATTTT
size: -
D: TRBD1
V: TRBV7-9
J: TRBJ2-3